Sequencing of this T cell receptor beta chain was carried out in a study of T-cell reconstitution after alpha-beta-depleted transplantation in children. Study-wide results and caveats: Alpha-beta T cells about two months after transplant reportedly derived from several hundred expanded graft clones.

Preparation of the TCRbeta library involved a method that used unique molecular identifiers. MiXCR, applied by TCRdb to the PCR reads, yields one record per CDR3 protein. The data show around 80,000 distinct CDR3 sequences, roughly 20% seen once. Per germline, CDR1 KGHDR and CDR2 SFDVKD. Trimming cost V 5 bases and J 0 bases, with 22 bases left between them. The CDR3 sequence is 19 residues long. At least ten counts were recorded for this clonotype. Its specificity is not known. This receptor was taken from a male patient aged 2-9 years who had a stem cell transplant for acute lymphoblastic leukemia, so the T cells may come from the graft donor. The specimen was PBMCs, mostly from graft donor cells, collected 360 days after TCRalphabeta/CD19-depleted stem cell transplant. The V and J genes are TRBV24-1 and TRBJ2-1; D may be TRBD1 (5 bases). The CDR3 spells CATSAPSVSGLSSYNEQFF. CDR3 DNA: TGTGCCACCAGTGCCCCGTCGGTGTCAGGGTTGAGCTCCTACAATGAGCAGTTCTTC.